The 14 T cell receptor beta chains given below trace back to one sample, sequenced in a study of blood T cell repertoires in COVID-19 (dated by TCRdb to about 2020). The method behind the library was the immunoSEQ multiplex PCR assay. This immuneACCESS table, as held by TCRdb, lists in-frame sequences with V and J called but not all clones. Of the missing ones, under half trace to an unresolved V gene in checked studies; the others have no known cause. This sample has some 270,000 clones in its table, and around 88% of those were observed once. Around 0.84% of the sample goes to the ten largest clones. Sequencing input: peripheral blood. These receptors originate from a man aged 25 to 40 with acute or convalescent COVID-19.

The V gene is TRBV14, the J gene TRBJ2-7, with 12 nucleotides matching TRBD2. The germline V gene encodes CDR1 SGHDN and CDR2 FVKESK. Trimming at V came to 3 bases and at J to 6 bases, leaving 3 bases not matched to a gene. CDR3 length: 14 residues. For the CDR3, the DNA is TGTGCCAGCAGCCAGACTAGCGGGAGAGGCGAGCAGTACTTC. Encoded protein: CASSQTSGRGEQYF.

This chain joins TRBV5-1 and TRBJ2-1, with 7 nucleotides matching TRBD1. J gave up 7 bases and V 5 bases, and 12 bases lay outside the gene matches. Germline-derived CDR1 and CDR2 are SGHRS and YFSETQ. CDR3 length: 15 amino acids. Here the CDR3 reads CASSRQGEVGNEQFF. CDR3 nucleotides: TGCGCCAGCAGTAGACAGGGAGAGGTGGGGAATGAGCAGTTCTTC.

The V call is TRBV5-4, the J call TRBJ1-2; 8 bases match TRBD1. With 4 bases clipped from V and 5 bases from J, the junction kept 19 bases outside the gene matches. Germline values: CDR1 SGHNT, CDR2 YYREEE (reference sequence). This CDR3 contains 18 residues. The CDR3 sequence is CASSLRQLAGGYLYGYTF. Written as DNA, the CDR3 is TGTGCCAGCAGCCTAAGGCAGTTGGCAGGGGGCTACCTTTATGGCTACACCTTC.

The chain couples TRBV24-1 to TRBJ1-1; 9 nucleotides agree with TRBD1. From germline, CDR1 is KGHDR and CDR2 SFDVKD. The V gene end was trimmed by 3 bases and the J gene end by 6 bases; junction bases not matched to a gene: 4. This CDR3 is 14 amino acids long. The CDR3 DNA reads as TGTGCCACCAGTGATCGAAGACAGGGGGCTGAAGCTTTCTTT. Translating it yields CATSDRRQGAEAFF.

The chain uses TRBV7-2 and TRBJ2-1; a weak D match, TRBD1 (6 bases). Germline assignment: CDR1 SGHTA and CDR2 FQGNSA. The CDR3 runs 15 residues. The V end lost 7 bases, the J end lost 3 bases, and 16 bases lay between the germline ends. CDR3 sequence reads: CASTLYSTGYNEQFF. The CDR3 DNA sequence: TGTGCCAGCACCCTATACTCGACAGGCTACAATGAGCAGTTCTTC.

This rearrangement joins TRBV24-1 to TRBJ2-3, with D possibly TRBD2 on 5 matching bases. This CDR3 contains 14 residues. The germline V and J ends were trimmed by 3 bases and 4 bases, with 10 bases remaining between them. Germline CDR1 and CDR2: KGHDR and SFDVKD. The CDR3 sequence: CATSDPGGSDTQYF. CDR3 nucleotide sequence: TGTGCCACCAGTGATCCCGGAGGCTCAGATACGCAGTATTTT.

Only one count was recorded for this clone. The chain combines TRBV11-3 with TRBJ2-6; 7 bases match TRBD2. V lost 5 bases to trimming and J lost 1 base; unmatched junction nucleotides: 2. The germline CDR1 and CDR2 sequences are SGHNT and YENEEA. The CDR3 is 15 amino acids. The CDR3 DNA is TGTGCCAGCAGCATGGGGGGGTCTGGGGCCAACGTCCTGACTTTC. It yields the protein CASSMGGSGANVLTF.

The chain uses TRBV9 and TRBJ1-2; the D is unclear. V was cut by 3 bases and J by 8 bases, with 14 bases left in between. This CDR3 has 13 residues. Germline V CDR1 and CDR2: SGDLS, YYNGEE. For the CDR3, the DNA is TGTGCCAGCAGCGCCGGAGGACTGGGGGGCTACACCTTC. It yields the protein CASSAGGLGGYTF.

V is TRBV10-3 and J is TRBJ1-1; possibly TRBD1 for D (6 bases). Trimming shortened V by 8 bases and J by 3 bases, and 10 bases separated the two germline ends. The germline V gene encodes CDR1 ENHRY and CDR2 SYGVKD. The CDR3 is 12 amino acids. CDR3 loop: CAIGRGDTEAFF. The CDR3 coding sequence is TGTGCCATCGGGAGGGGGGACACTGAAGCTTTCTTT.

V and J are TRBV5-4 and TRBJ1-2; weak D call: TRBD1 (6 bases). The CDR3 is 14 residues long. Deletions cut 6 bases from V and 5 bases from J, with 17 bases between. Germline loops: CDR1 SGHNT, CDR2 YYREEE (reference sequence). The CDR3 DNA is TGTGCCAGCACTCGGGGGGCAGGATCATATGGCTACACCTTC. Translated: CASTRGAGSYGYTF.

This chain connects TRBV7-9 to TRBJ1-4; TRBD1 matches 10 bases. Germline CDR1 is SEHNR and CDR2 is FQNEAQ (reference sequence). CDR3 length: 15 residues. The V segment lost 5 bases and the J segment 9 bases; nucleotides outside the gene matches: 9. CDR3 protein: CASSDAGTGAKKLFF. CDR3 DNA: TGTGCCAGCAGCGACGCCGGGACAGGGGCGAAAAAACTGTTTTTT.

This clone was counted between two and nine times. The gene calls are TRBV7-9 and TRBJ1-1, with D possibly being TRBD1 (6 bases). CDR1 SEHNR and CDR2 FQNEAQ come from the germline V gene (reference sequence). This CDR3 has 12 residues. V was pared by 5 bases and J by 7 bases, with 11 bases between. Written as DNA, the CDR3 is TGTGCCAGCAGCCTGACAGGCCGTGAAGCTTTCTTT. Translated, it gives CASSLTGREAFF.

The chain uses TRBV30 and TRBJ2-6; D might be TRBD2 (5 bases). V dropped 8 bases and J dropped 2 bases, with 10 bases sitting between them. Germline V gene data show CDR1 as GTSNPN and CDR2 as SVGIG (reference sequence). The CDR3 consists of 13 residues. The CDR3 coding sequence is TGTGCCCAGAGGGCTGCTGGGGCCAACGTCCTGACTTTC. As protein: CAQRAAGANVLTF.

The chain has TRBV9 and TRBJ1-5, with TRBD1 matching 8 bases. CDR1 is SGDLS, CDR2 YYNGEE, per germline. The CDR3 has 14 amino acids. The junction had 3 bases not matched to a gene; V was cut back by 3 bases and J by 4 bases. The CDR3 loop is CASSAGQGNQPQHF. The CDR3 nucleotides are TGTGCCAGCAGCGCCGGACAGGGTAATCAGCCCCAGCATTTT.